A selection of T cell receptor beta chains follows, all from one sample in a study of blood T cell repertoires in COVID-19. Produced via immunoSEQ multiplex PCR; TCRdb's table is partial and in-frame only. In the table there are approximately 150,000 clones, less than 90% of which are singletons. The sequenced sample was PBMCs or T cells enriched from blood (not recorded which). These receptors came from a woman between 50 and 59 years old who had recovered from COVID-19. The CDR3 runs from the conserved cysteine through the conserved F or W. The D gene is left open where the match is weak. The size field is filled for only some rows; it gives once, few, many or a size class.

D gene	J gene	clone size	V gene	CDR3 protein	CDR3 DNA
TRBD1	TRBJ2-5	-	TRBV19	CASSKDLAGQGALGTQYF	TGTGCCAGTAGTAAAGACCTAGCAGGACAGGGGGCGTTAGGGACCCAGTACTTC
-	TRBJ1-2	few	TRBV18	CASSPGLGGFDGYTF	TGTGCCAGCTCACCAGGGCTGGGCGGGTTTGATGGCTACACCTTC
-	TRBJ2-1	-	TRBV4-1	CASSPLLLPLAADSYNEQFF	TGCGCCAGCAGCCCCCTCCTACTCCCACTTGCCGCGGACAGTTACAATGAGCAGTTCTTC
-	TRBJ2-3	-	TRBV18	CASSPIPGVQYF	TGTGCCAGCTCACCTATCCCGGGTGTTCAGTATTTT
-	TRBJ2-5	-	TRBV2	CASSEEVRGKETQYF	TGTGCCAGCAGTGAAGAAGTCCGGGGGAAAGAGACCCAGTACTTC
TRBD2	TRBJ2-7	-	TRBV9	CASSVVGRETDEQYF	TGTGCCAGCAGCGTAGTCGGGCGGGAGACTGACGAGCAGTACTTC
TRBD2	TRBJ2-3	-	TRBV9	CASSTPSPGTSGFSTRDTQYF	TGTGCCAGCAGCACACCCAGCCCCGGGACTAGCGGTTTCTCTACCAGGGATACGCAGTATTTT
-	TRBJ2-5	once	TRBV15	CATSREISGSETQYF	TGTGCCACCAGCAGAGAGATCTCAGGTTCTGAGACCCAGTACTTC
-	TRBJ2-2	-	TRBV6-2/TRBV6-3	CASSFKTGTGELFF	TGTGCCAGCAGTTTTAAGACGGGTACCGGGGAGCTGTTTTTT
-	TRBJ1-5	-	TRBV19	CASSIVQGPQHF	TGTGCCAGTAGTATTGTACAGGGGCCCCAGCATTTT
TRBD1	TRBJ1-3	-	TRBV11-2	CASSRSRDSVF	TGTGCCAGCAGCCGCAGCCGGGACAGTGTTTTT
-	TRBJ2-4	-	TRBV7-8	CASSLGYRVGAKNIQYF	TGTGCCAGCAGCTTAGGGTACAGGGTAGGCGCCAAAAACATTCAGTACTTC
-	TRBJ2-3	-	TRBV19	CASIGQTDTQYF	TGTGCCAGTATCGGACAGACAGATACGCAGTATTTT
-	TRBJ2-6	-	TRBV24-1	CATSDSNSAGANVLTF	TGTGCCACCAGTGACTCCAACTCTGCTGGGGCCAACGTCCTGACTTTC
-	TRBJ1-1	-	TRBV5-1	CASSLATGGGGEAFF	TGCGCCAGCAGCTTGGCCACGGGCGGGGGCGGTGAAGCTTTCTTT
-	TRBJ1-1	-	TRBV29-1	CSVDQDRRPEAFF	TGCAGCGTTGATCAGGACAGAAGGCCTGAAGCTTTCTTT
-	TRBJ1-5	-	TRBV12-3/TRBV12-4	CASSLSIQPQHF	TGTGCCAGCAGTTTGTCTATCCAGCCCCAGCATTTT
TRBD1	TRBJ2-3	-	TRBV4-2	CASSRNGQGAPDTQYF	TGTGCCAGCAGCAGAAACGGACAGGGGGCCCCCGATACGCAGTATTTT
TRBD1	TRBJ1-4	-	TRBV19	CASSRQPTGTGGRTNEKLFF	TGTGCCAGTAGTAGACAACCGACCGGGACAGGGGGTAGAACTAATGAAAAACTGTTTTTT
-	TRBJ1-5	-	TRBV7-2	CASSGQVNQPQHF	TGTGCCAGCAGCGGGCAGGTCAATCAGCCCCAGCATTTT
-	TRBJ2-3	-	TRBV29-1	CSVEGYVSRSADTQYF	TGCAGCGTTGAAGGGTATGTTTCAAGGAGCGCAGATACGCAATATTTT
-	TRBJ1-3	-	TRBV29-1	CSVLRREAGNTIYF	TGCAGCGTTCTTCGAAGGGAGGCTGGAAACACCATATATTTT
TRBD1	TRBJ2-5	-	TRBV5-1	CASSFGTGGQETQYF	TGCGCCAGCAGCTTCGGGACAGGGGGCCAAGAGACCCAGTACTTC
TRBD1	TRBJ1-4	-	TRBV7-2	CASSVRTGGGTNEKLFF	TGTGCCAGCAGCGTTAGAACAGGGGGAGGGACAAATGAAAAACTGTTTTTT
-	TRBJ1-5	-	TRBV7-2	CASSLTASNQPQHF	TGTGCCAGCAGCTTGACAGCAAGCAATCAGCCCCAGCATTTT
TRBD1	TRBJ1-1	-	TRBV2	CASSTGKNEAFF	TGTGCCAGCTCGACAGGGAAGAATGAAGCTTTCTTT
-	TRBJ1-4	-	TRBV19	CASSLGGLRSEKLFF	TGTGCCAGTAGTCTCGGGGGGCTGCGAAGCGAAAAACTGTTTTTT
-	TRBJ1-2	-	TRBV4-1	CASSQGSYSGRTYGYTF	TGCGCCAGCAGCCAAGGGAGCTATTCCGGCAGGACTTATGGCTACACCTTC
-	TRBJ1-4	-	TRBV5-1	CASSLYPNEKLFF	TGCGCCAGCAGCTTGTATCCTAATGAAAAACTGTTTTTT
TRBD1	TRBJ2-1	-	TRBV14	CASSSGQPSEQFF	TGTGCCAGCAGTTCGGGACAGCCATCTGAGCAGTTCTTC
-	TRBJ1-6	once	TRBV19	CASSGNRDNSPLHF	TGTGCCAGTAGTGGGAACAGGGACAATTCACCCCTCCACTTT